Listed below are T cell receptor beta chains from one sample, sequenced in a study of Ad26.COV2.S vaccination and SARS-CoV-2 variants. Measured with immunoSEQ multiplex PCR; TCRdb has only the in-frame clones, and not every one. Found here are about 680,000 clones, roughly 90% of them singletons; the top ten hold approximately 1.5%. This specimen was peripheral blood, taken in a trial of Ad26.COV2.S vaccine versus placebo. All receptors derive from a person between 18 and 65 years old who received the Ad26.COV2.S COVID-19 vaccine or a placebo. CDR3s include the opening cysteine and the closing phenylalanine or tryptophan. D genes are given only for firm matches. The size entry is marked missing in some rows and otherwise reads once, few, many or a size class.

clone_size	j_call	d_call	v_call	cdr3_nt	cdr3_aa
NA	TRBJ2-3	TRBD2	TRBV4-2	TGTGCCAGCAGGAGACTAGCGGGGGGCTTCACAGATACGCAGTATTTT	CASRRLAGGFTDTQYF
NA	TRBJ2-7	TRBD2	TRBV4-2	TGTGCCAGCAGCCAAAGATACCAGGCGGGAGAGGGCTCCTACGAGCAGTACTTC	CASSQRYQAGEGSYEQYF
NA	TRBJ2-5	NA	TRBV6-2/TRBV6-3	TGTGCCAGCGGCCGAGAGACCCAGTACTTC	CASGRETQYF
NA	TRBJ2-2	TRBD1	TRBV7-9	TGTGCCAGCAGCTTATGGACAGGCACCGGGGAGCTGTTTTTT	CASSLWTGTGELFF
few	TRBJ2-7	TRBD1	TRBV27	TGTGCCAGCAGTTTAGGGACAGGGGCCTACGAGCAGTACTTC	CASSLGTGAYEQYF
many	TRBJ1-2	NA	TRBV18	TGTGCCAGCTCACCACCAGAGAAACCCAACTATGGCTACACCTTC	CASSPPEKPNYGYTF
once	TRBJ1-6	TRBD1	TRBV7-2	TGTGCCAGCAGCACACAGGGGGATTCACCCCTCCACTTT	CASSTQGDSPLHF
NA	TRBJ1-2	NA	TRBV4-2	TGTGCCAGCAGCCAAGAAAATGGGGCTAACTATGGCTACACCTTC	CASSQENGANYGYTF
NA	TRBJ2-3	TRBD2	TRBV24-1	TGTGCCACCAGTGATTACCCTAGCGGAGGCACAGATACGCAGTATTTT	CATSDYPSGGTDTQYF
few	TRBJ1-5	TRBD1	TRBV19	TGTGCCAGTAGTATAACAGGGGGGGATCAGCCCCAGCATTTT	CASSITGGDQPQHF
NA	TRBJ2-7	TRBD1	TRBV30	TGTGCCTGGAGTGGACAGGGGTTCGCCTACGAGCAGTACTTC	CAWSGQGFAYEQYF
NA	TRBJ2-3	TRBD2	TRBV27	TGTGCCAGCAGTACTAGCGGGAGGAGGGCAGATACGCAGTATTTT	CASSTSGRRADTQYF
NA	TRBJ2-1	TRBD1	TRBV19	TGTGCCAGTAGTCCGCTCGGACAGGGGCGAAACAGTGAGCAGTTCTTC	CASSPLGQGRNSEQFF
NA	TRBJ2-7	NA	TRBV4-3	TGCGCCAGCAGCTATACACCGTCTTACTACGAGCAGTACTTC	CASSYTPSYYEQYF
NA	TRBJ1-3	NA	TRBV18	TGTGCCAGCTCACCCGATCGGAGAAACACCATATATTTT	CASSPDRRNTIYF
NA	TRBJ2-1	NA	TRBV14	TGTGCCAGCAGCCAAGAGGTGCAGTACAATGAGCAGTTCTTC	CASSQEVQYNEQFF
NA	TRBJ2-1	TRBD2	TRBV10-1	TGCGCCAGCAGTGAGGGCGGGAGCTACAATGAGCAGTTCTTC	CASSEGGSYNEQFF
NA	TRBJ2-3	NA	TRBV18	TGTGCCAGCTCACCACCCGTATCCGGTCCAGATACGCAGTATTTT	CASSPPVSGPDTQYF
NA	TRBJ2-1	TRBD1	TRBV12-3/TRBV12-4	TGTGCCAGTGGGACAGACCATGAGCAGTTCTTC	CASGTDHEQFF
once	TRBJ2-7	NA	TRBV7-9	TGTGCCAGTCTCGGGGGGCCCACGTCCTACGAGCAGTACTTC	CASLGGPTSYEQYF
NA	TRBJ1-1	NA	TRBV30	TGTGCCTGGGGATGGACAATGGGTACTGAAGCTTTCTTT	CAWGWTMGTEAFF
once	TRBJ1-4	TRBD1	TRBV7-8	TGTGCCAGCAGCTTATCGGGACAGGGGGTTAAACTGTTTTTT	CASSLSGQGVKLFF
NA	TRBJ2-3	NA	TRBV10-3	TGTGCCATCTCCCAGGGGACAGATACGCAGTATTTT	CAISQGTDTQYF
NA	TRBJ2-5	TRBD2	TRBV24-1	TGTGCCACCAGGAGCGGGGGCCAAGAGACCCAGTACTTC	CATRSGGQETQYF
NA	TRBJ2-7	TRBD2	TRBV2	TGTGCCAGCAGTCGCTATCGACTAGCGGGAGCTAACGAGCAGTACTTC	CASSRYRLAGANEQYF
NA	TRBJ2-3	NA	TRBV5-1	TGCGCCAGCAGCTTGGTTGCAGGGTTGGTCAGGGATACGCAGTATTTT	CASSLVAGLVRDTQYF
NA	TRBJ1-5	TRBD1	TRBV30	TGTGCCTGGACCCACTGGGACAGACATCAGCCCCAGCATTTT	CAWTHWDRHQPQHF
NA	TRBJ1-5	NA	TRBV11-2	TGTGCCAGCAGCTTAGACGGATTAAGCAATCAGCCCCAGCATTTT	CASSLDGLSNQPQHF
NA	TRBJ2-3	TRBD2	TRBV19	TGTGCCAGTAGTCGGGGAGGAGCGGGGTACACAGATACGCAGTATTTT	CASSRGGAGYTDTQYF
NA	TRBJ2-5	NA	TRBV20-1	TGCAGTGCTAGTCCAAGGTTTTCCCGTACCCAGTACTTC	CSASPRFSRTQYF
NA	TRBJ2-1	NA	TRBV3-1/TRBV3-2	TGTGCCAGCAGCGTTCGTGGCGGAGTCTACTACAATGAGCAGTTCTTC	CASSVRGGVYYNEQFF
NA	TRBJ1-2	TRBD1	TRBV4-3	TGCGCCAGCAGCCAAGAAGGGACAGGGGTAGGAGCTAACTATGGCTACACCTTC	CASSQEGTGVGANYGYTF
once	TRBJ1-2	NA	TRBV15	TGTGCCACCAGCAGAGACCGGCAGGGGAGCTATGGCTACACCTTC	CATSRDRQGSYGYTF
NA	TRBJ2-1	TRBD1	TRBV9	TGTGCCAGCAGCTACTCCCGCCAGGGGGACAATGAGCAGTTCTTC	CASSYSRQGDNEQFF
NA	TRBJ2-3	TRBD2	TRBV10-3	TGTGCCATCATGCTAGCGGGCACAGATACGCAGTATTTT	CAIMLAGTDTQYF
few	TRBJ1-2	TRBD1	TRBV7-2	TGTGCCAGCAGGGGGACAGGGGGATATGGCTACACCTTC	CASRGTGGYGYTF
NA	TRBJ1-3	TRBD1	TRBV19	TGTGCCAGTAGCCCGACAGGGACTGGAAACACCATATATTTT	CASSPTGTGNTIYF
NA	TRBJ2-1	TRBD1	TRBV18	TGTGCCAGCTCACGGGACAGGGGTTACAATGAGCAGTTCTTC	CASSRDRGYNEQFF
NA	TRBJ1-1	NA	TRBV7-2	TGTGCCAGCAGCTTAGTGGGCAGGGGGAACACTGAAGCTTTCTTT	CASSLVGRGNTEAFF
NA	TRBJ2-7	NA	TRBV2	TGTGCCAGCAGTGAACAAGTTTGGACAGCCTCCTACGAGCAGTACTTC	CASSEQVWTASYEQYF
NA	TRBJ2-3	NA	TRBV11-3	TGTGCCAGCAGCTTAGAGGAACCGGATACGCAGTATTTT	CASSLEEPDTQYF
once	TRBJ1-1	NA	TRBV5-4	TGTGCCAGCACCTCTCAGGTCGGACTGAACACTGAAGCTTTCTTT	CASTSQVGLNTEAFF
NA	TRBJ1-1	NA	TRBV5-4	TGTGCCAGCAGCCAGCGTGGTAGTCAGCGGGGCACTGAAGCTTTCTTT	CASSQRGSQRGTEAFF
NA	TRBJ1-1	NA	TRBV29-1	TGCAGCGTTGTTGGGGGTGCAATGAACACTGAAGCTTTCTTT	CSVVGGAMNTEAFF
few	TRBJ2-7	TRBD1	TRBV7-8	TGTGCCAGCAGCCTGGGACAGATCTCCTACGAGCAGTACTTC	CASSLGQISYEQYF
NA	TRBJ1-2	TRBD1	TRBV20-1	TGCAGTGCTAGTTCGGACAGGCTCTATGGCTACACCTTC	CSASSDRLYGYTF
NA	TRBJ2-1	TRBD2	TRBV3-1/TRBV3-2	TGTGCCAGCAGCCGCATCCGACTAGCGATAAACAATGAGCAGTTCTTC	CASSRIRLAINNEQFF
NA	TRBJ2-2	TRBD1	TRBV6-2/TRBV6-3	TGTGCCAGCACCCCCTCCCCATCGACAGGGCCGGATTACACCGGGGAGCTGTTTTTT	CASTPSPSTGPDYTGELFF
NA	TRBJ1-6	NA	TRBV19	TGTGCCAGTAGTACCAGGGACTCCTATAATTCACCCCTCCACTTT	CASSTRDSYNSPLHF
NA	TRBJ2-1	TRBD2	TRBV19	TGTGCCAGTAGTCCGTCGACTAGCGGGCAGTTTTACAATGAGCAGTTCTTC	CASSPSTSGQFYNEQFF
NA	TRBJ2-7	TRBD1	TRBV7-9	TGTGCCAGCAGCCCCGCCGGGACAGGGATTCCCTACGAGCAGTACTTC	CASSPAGTGIPYEQYF
NA	TRBJ1-4	NA	TRBV6-5	TGTGCCAGCAGTTACGGAGGGAACCTGAATGAAAAACTGTTTTTT	CASSYGGNLNEKLFF